The 30 T cell receptor beta chains reported below all come from one sample, sequenced in a study of T cell responses to AZD1222 COVID-19 vaccine. The method was immunoSEQ multiplex PCR; TCRdb's version includes in-frame clones alone and lacks a portion of them. The table lists 80,000 to 100,000 clones, 70% to 90% of them singletons. The sequences come from peripheral blood, collected 28 days after the second AZD1222 dose. The receptors were sampled from an adult who received the AZD1222 COVID-19 vaccine.

The chain combines TRBV19 with TRBJ2-2; possible D gene TRBD2, 5 bases. The V gene lost 5 bases and the J gene lost 8 bases, with 12 bases spanning the gap. CDR3 length: 13 amino acids. CDR1 is LNHDA and CDR2 is SQIVND in the germline V gene (reference sequence). The CDR3 sequence is CASSGPLGGELFF. DNA of the CDR3: TGTGCCAGTAGTGGCCCACTAGGAGGGGAGCTGTTTTTT.

The chain combines TRBV27 with TRBJ1-2; the D is unclear. The CDR3 contains 15 residues. The germline CDR1 and CDR2 sequences are MNHEY and SMNVEV (reference sequence). V lost 3 bases and J 4 bases, leaving 15 bases between the germline ends. CDR3 DNA: TGTGCCAGCAGTTTGTCGTTCGGGCCCGGCTATGGCTACACCTTC. This translates into CASSLSFGPGYGYTF.

CDR3 bases: TGTGCCAGCAGTTTAGTTCCGGGCGTTAATGAGCAGTTCTTC. Translating gives CASSLVPGVNEQFF. This sequence joins TRBV27 and TRBJ2-1; no firm D call. Germline values: CDR1 MNHEY, CDR2 SMNVEV (reference sequence). The V gene lost 2 bases and the J gene lost 7 bases, with 12 bases spanning the gap. This CDR3 spans 14 amino acids.

V is TRBV5-1 and J is TRBJ2-7, with D tentatively TRBD1 or TRBD2 (5 bases each). CDR1 SGHRS and CDR2 YFSETQ come from the germline V gene. V lost 0 bases, J lost 3 bases, and 10 bases lay in between. The CDR3 is made up of 14 amino acids. The DNA for the CDR3 is TGCGCCAGCAGCTTGGATGGGACGGTCTACGAGCAGTACTTC. Protein: CASSLDGTVYEQYF.

This sequence joins TRBV5-1 and TRBJ1-2; D not certain. Looked up from germline, CDR1 is SGHRS and CDR2 is YFSETQ. Trimming shortened V by 1 base and J by 2 bases, and 9 bases separated the two germline ends. CDR3 size: 14 residues. CDR3: CASSLSGWNYGYTF. DNA for the CDR3: TGCGCCAGCAGCTTGAGCGGCTGGAACTATGGCTACACCTTC. Drawing the rest from reference TRBV5-1 and TRBJ1-2, the complete variable domain is KAGVTQTPRYLIKTRGQQVTLSCSPISGHRSVSWYQQTPGQGLQFLFEYFSETQRNKGNFPGRFSGRQFSNSRSEMNVSTLELGDSALYLCASSLSGWNYGYTFGSGTRLTVV.

The rearrangement joins TRBV7-9 to TRBJ1-2, with 7 bases lining up with TRBD1. The CDR3 is 13 amino acids. V shed 5 bases and J 5 bases; nucleotides not matched to a gene: 5. Per germline, CDR1 SEHNR and CDR2 FQNEAQ (reference sequence). The CDR3: CASSQQGRYGYTF. In nucleotides, the CDR3 is TGTGCCAGCAGCCAACAGGGGCGGTATGGCTACACCTTC.

The chain is built from TRBV4-2 and TRBJ1-1; D gene ambiguous. Germline CDR1 LGHNA, CDR2 YNFKEQ. The CDR3 spans 14 residues. V gave up 0 bases and J gave up 11 bases, with 16 bases separating them. The CDR3 loop reads CASSQEPVGEVAFF. The CDR3 DNA reads TGTGCCAGCAGCCAAGAGCCGGTCGGGGAAGTTGCTTTCTTT.

The V gene is TRBV6-8, the J gene TRBJ2-7; either TRBD1 or TRBD2 may supply D (6 bases each). Germline V gene sequence: CDR1 MNHGY, CDR2 SAAAGT. The CDR3 has 16 residues. Trimming removed 2 bases from V and 2 bases from J, with 16 bases in between. The CDR3 reads CASSYTGGSPAYEQYF. The DNA of the CDR3 is TGTGCCAGCAGTTACACCGGGGGCTCACCTGCCTACGAGCAGTACTTC.

The chain joins TRBV19 to TRBJ1-2; 7 bases line up with TRBD1. The J segment lost 6 bases and the V segment lost 7 bases, leaving 14 bases of the junction unmatched. Germline CDR1 reads LNHDA; CDR2 reads SQIVND (reference sequence). The CDR3 loop spans 15 amino acids. CDR3 sequence (DNA): TGTGCCAGTACTCCCCAAGGTGGGACAGCTGATGGCTACACCTTC. It is translated as CASTPQGGTADGYTF.

V and J are TRBV6-1 and TRBJ1-5, with unresolved D. The V gene's germline CDR1 is MNHNS and CDR2 SASEGT. V was pared by 2 bases and J by 7 bases, with 9 bases between. The CDR3 consists of 13 residues. The CDR3 region has the DNA TGTGCCAGCAGTGAAACCCTGAGGCAGCCCCAGCATTTT. It codes for CASSETLRQPQHF.

The J gene is TRBJ1-2, the V gene TRBV19; the match to TRBD1 covers 7 bases. Losses at the gene ends were 3 bases for V and 0 bases for J; bases not matched to a gene: 4. This CDR3 comprises 15 residues. From germline, CDR1 is LNHDA and CDR2 SQIVND (reference sequence). CDR3 loop: CASSIRDRANYGYTF. CDR3 nucleotides: TGTGCCAGTAGTATCCGGGACAGAGCTAACTATGGCTACACCTTC.

The rearrangement uses TRBV19 and TRBJ2-5; 7 positions agree with TRBD2. J lost 2 bases, V lost 3 bases, and 0 bases had no gene match. Per germline, CDR1 LNHDA and CDR2 SQIVND (reference sequence). The CDR3 is made up of 13 amino acids. The CDR3 is CASSMGLQETQYF. The CDR3 DNA reads TGTGCCAGTAGTATGGGACTACAAGAGACCCAGTACTTC.

This clone was counted a few times. The DNA of the CDR3 is TGTGCCAGTAGTGCCCGAGGGGCTGGGTCAAACTATGGCTACACCTTC. This encodes CASSARGAGSNYGYTF. The chain uses TRBV19 and TRBJ1-2; weak D call: TRBD1 (5 bases). There are 16 residues in the CDR3. Germline values: CDR1 LNHDA, CDR2 SQIVND (reference sequence). The V end was cut by 5 bases, the J end by 2 bases, with 18 bases between. Together with reference TRBV19 and TRBJ1-2, the CDR3 gives the full variable domain: DGGITQSPKYLFRKEGQNVTLSCEQNLNHDAMYWYRQDPGQGLRLIYYSQIVNDFQKGDIAEGYSVSREKKESFPLTVTSAQKNPTAFYLCASSARGAGSNYGYTFGSGTRLTVV.

The CDR3 DNA is TGTGCCAGTAGTAGGGCAGGGGAGCAGCCCCAGCATTTT. Its protein product is CASSRAGEQPQHF. The rearrangement joins TRBV19 to TRBJ1-5; tentatively, D is TRBD1 (6 bases). The germline CDR1 and CDR2 sequences are LNHDA and SQIVND (reference sequence). The CDR3 runs to 13 residues. V lost 4 bases, J lost 7 bases, and 11 bases lay in between.

This clone was found a few times. The chain links TRBV10-3 to TRBJ1-2, with a possible D match to TRBD1 (5 bases). V dropped 3 bases and J dropped 2 bases, with 13 bases sitting between them. The CDR3 contains 15 residues. Germline lookup yields CDR1 ENHRY and CDR2 SYGVKD. CDR3 sequence (DNA): TGTGCCATCAGTGATCAGGGTCGGGGGAACTATGGCTACACCTTC. This translates into CAISDQGRGNYGYTF.

The chain carries TRBV3-1 (or the pseudogene TRBV3-2) and TRBJ1-5; D possibly corresponds to TRBD1 (6 bases). Deletions cut 5 bases from V and 3 bases from J, with 11 bases between. CDR1 LGHDT and CDR2 YNNKEL come from the germline V gene (reference sequence). The CDR3 is 14 amino acids. The CDR3: CASSSQGNNQPQHF. The CDR3 DNA reads as TGTGCCAGCAGCTCCCAGGGGAACAATCAGCCCCAGCATTTT.

Only one count was recorded for this clone. The rearrangement joins TRBV3-1 (or the pseudogene TRBV3-2) to TRBJ1-6; D ambiguous. CDR3 length equals 17 residues. Germline V gives CDR1 LGHDT, CDR2 YNNKEL (reference sequence). V was trimmed by 4 bases and J by 4 bases, leaving 17 bases between them. The CDR3 here is CASSPTLGAMYNSPLHF. The CDR3 region has the DNA TGTGCCAGCAGCCCAACACTCGGCGCTATGTATAATTCACCCCTCCACTTT.

This chain uses TRBV11-2 with TRBJ2-2; tentative D call: TRBD1 (6 bases). CDR1 and CDR2 (germline): SGHAT, FQNNGV. This CDR3 is built from 14 residues. The germline V and J ends were trimmed by 2 bases and 7 bases, with 11 bases remaining between them. The CDR3 spells CASSLMGASGELFF. The CDR3 DNA is TGTGCCAGCAGCTTAATGGGGGCGAGCGGGGAGCTGTTTTTT. Variable domain in full (rest from reference TRBV11-2 and TRBJ2-2): EAGVAQSPRYKIIEKRQSVAFWCNPISGHATLYWYQQILGQGPKLLIQFQNNGVVDDSQLPKDRFSAERLKGVDSTLKIQPAKLEDSAVYLCASSLMGASGELFFGEGSRLTVL.

This chain uses TRBV7-2 with TRBJ1-1; 7 positions match TRBD1. The CDR3 loop spans 15 amino acids. Germline CDR1 reads SGHTA; CDR2 reads FQGNSA. V was pared by 6 bases and J by 1 base, with 8 bases of the junction left unmatched. The CDR3 loop reads CASRRQGQTNTEAFF. In DNA, the CDR3 is TGTGCCAGCAGGCGCCAGGGACAGACGAACACTGAAGCTTTCTTT.

This chain links TRBV11-2 with TRBJ1-2, with D unresolved. This CDR3 contains 13 residues. CDR1 is SGHAT, CDR2 FQNNGV, per germline. Trimming shortened V by 1 base and J by 6 bases, and 9 bases separated the two germline ends. CDR3 nucleotides: TGTGCCAGCAGCTTAGCCAGGCTGGATGGCTACACCTTC. Protein product: CASSLARLDGYTF. The full variable domain, completed using reference TRBV11-2 and TRBJ1-2, is EAGVAQSPRYKIIEKRQSVAFWCNPISGHATLYWYQQILGQGPKLLIQFQNNGVVDDSQLPKDRFSAERLKGVDSTLKIQPAKLEDSAVYLCASSLARLDGYTFGSGTRLTVV.

The rearrangement uses TRBV6-6 and TRBJ1-4; D is uncertain. CDR1 is MNHNY and CDR2 is SVGAGI in the germline V gene (reference sequence). The CDR3 is 15 residues long. Trimming removed 4 bases from V and 3 bases from J, with 12 bases in between. DNA of the CDR3: TGTGCCAGCAGTTCCCAGGACGTTTCTAATGAAAAACTGTTTTTT. Residues: CASSSQDVSNEKLFF.

This chain links TRBV6-1 with TRBJ2-6; D not resolved. The ends were cut back, 2 bases at V and 2 bases at J, with 7 bases in the middle. The CDR3 has 15 amino acids. CDR1 is MNHNS, CDR2 SASEGT, per germline. CDR3 protein: CASSERAAGANVLTF. The CDR3 DNA is TGTGCCAGCAGTGAAAGGGCCGCTGGGGCCAACGTCCTGACTTTC.

This chain links TRBV21-1 with TRBJ1-1. TRBV21-1 is classified as a pseudogene. This CDR3 has 13 residues. The CDR3 DNA sequence: TGTGCCAGCAGCAAAAGGGCAGGAACAAGCTCCCTCTTT. Residues: CASSKRAGTSSLF.

This sequence joins TRBV7-9 and TRBJ1-1; 7 nucleotides match TRBD1. From germline, CDR1 is SEHNR and CDR2 FQNEAQ (reference sequence). Trimming at V came to 1 base and at J to 6 bases, leaving 8 bases not matched to a gene. There are 15 residues in the CDR3. CDR3 sequence reads: CASSLGRTGDSEAFF. CDR3 sequence (DNA): TGTGCCAGCAGCTTAGGGAGGACAGGAGACTCTGAAGCTTTCTTT.

The J gene is TRBJ2-5, the V gene TRBV11-3; D gene ambiguous. The germline V gene encodes CDR1 SGHNT and CDR2 YENEEA. CDR3 size: 15 residues. The germline V and J ends were trimmed by 1 base and 3 bases, with 12 bases remaining between them. CDR3 sequence (DNA): TGTGCCAGCAGCTTAGGGCGGATGCTTAAAGAGACCCAGTACTTC. It codes for CASSLGRMLKETQYF.

J is TRBJ2-2 and V is TRBV18, with D hard to call. The CDR3 is 14 residues long. V lost 0 bases and J lost 1, with 3 bases in between. Germline CDR1 reads KGHSH; CDR2 reads LQKENI. This CDR3 reads CASSPPVNTGELFF. In DNA, the CDR3 is TGTGCCAGCTCACCACCGGTGAACACCGGGGAGCTGTTTTTT.

This clone has just one count. The rearrangement uses TRBV7-6 and TRBJ2-1; 9 nucleotides line up with TRBD2. CDR1 and CDR2 from the germline V gene are SGHVS and FNYEAQ. After removal of 5 bases from V and 8 bases from J, the junction contained 7 bases not matched to a gene. The CDR3 runs 14 residues. CDR3 loop: CASSTPAGGDEQFF. The CDR3 DNA reads TGTGCCAGCAGCACCCCAGCGGGGGGTGATGAGCAGTTCTTC.

The gene calls are TRBV5-1 and TRBJ1-1; 8 bases align to TRBD1. Germline loops: CDR1 SGHRS, CDR2 YFSETQ. CDR3 length equals 16 residues. Trimming removed 4 bases from V and 1 base from J; junction bases left unmatched: 9. The CDR3 nucleotides are TGCGCCAGCAGCACCCAGGGACAGGTCGGGAACACTGAAGCTTTCTTT. The encoded protein is CASSTQGQVGNTEAFF. Drawing the rest from reference TRBV5-1 and TRBJ1-1, the complete variable domain is KAGVTQTPRYLIKTRGQQVTLSCSPISGHRSVSWYQQTPGQGLQFLFEYFSETQRNKGNFPGRFSGRQFSNSRSEMNVSTLELGDSALYLCASSTQGQVGNTEAFFGQGTRLTVV.

The chain employs TRBV4-1 and TRBJ2-3, with D maybe TRBD2 (5 bases). Germline lookup yields CDR1 MGHRA and CDR2 YSYEKL. Trimming removed 5 bases at V and 1 base at J, with 10 bases between. The CDR3 sequence is 14 residues long. The CDR3 DNA reads TGCGCCAGCAGCGCGAGGGTTGGCACAGATACGCAGTATTTT. Translation gives CASSARVGTDTQYF.

The rearrangement uses TRBV5-1 and TRBJ1-1, with TRBD1 as a possible D gene (6 bases). This CDR3 comprises 14 residues. V was shortened by 3 bases and J by 1 base, with 10 bases between the two germline ends. Looked up from germline, CDR1 is SGHRS and CDR2 is YFSETQ. The CDR3 DNA follows: TGCGCCAGCAGCTCAGGACAGACGAACACTGAAGCTTTCTTT. Its protein product is CASSSGQTNTEAFF.